The TCR beta chain described here comes from a study of T cells in Graves' hyperthyroidism and ophthalmopathy. The overall study: The authors collected peripheral blood at initial diagnosis, before any treatment. The study, taken as a whole, reports: Most thyroid clonotypes expanded above 0.001 appeared in blood too.

Points on this clonotype: What it binds is not known.

This CDR3 region has 13 residues. In germline, CDR1 is SQVTM, CDR2 ANQGSEA. The V gene lost 5 bases and the J gene lost 6 bases, with 17 bases spanning the gap. RNA transcripts yielded amplified TCR beta CDR3 regions. During a first-round RT-PCR of the TCR CDR3, the HTBI primer set was used. Using its own MiXCR run on the multiplex PCR reads, TCRdb lists one record per CDR3 protein. The repertoire includes 600,000 to 650,000 distinct CDR3 sequences, roughly 20% of them detected once, and under 35% sits in the top ten. The chain links TRBV29-1 to TRBJ2-7, with TRBD1 as a possible D gene (6 bases). The receptor comes from a man aged 25 to 40 with Graves' ophthalmopathy. The sequencing sample was made of blood. CDR3 amino acids: CSVRQVLGVEQYF. The CDR3 region has the DNA TGCAGCGTTCGACAGGTCCTCGGGGTCGAGCAGTACTTC.